The clone carrying this T cell receptor (beta chain) appeared once. The CDR3 contains 14 residues. V shed 5 bases, J shed 0 bases, and the junction held 1 base outside the gene matches. Germline V lookup: CDR1 LNHDA, CDR2 SQIVND (reference sequence). Clones were read by immunoSEQ multiplex PCR, and TCRdb kept only the in-frame ones, dropping some. The data show fewer than 13,000 clones, 70% to 80% seen once. These data belong to a study of T cell repertoires in ileal Crohn's disease. Background on the study: M6 samples are neoterminal ileum biopsies from postoperative colonoscopy.

Indicated time point: neoterminal ileum biopsy at postoperative endoscopy, about 6 months after surgery. Sequences were obtained from ileal tissue. This chain uses TRBV19 with TRBJ2-4; 7 bases fit TRBD1. The TCR was taken from an adult with Crohn's disease. The CDR3 DNA reads TGTGCCAGTAGTCGGGACAGAGCCAAAAACATTCAGTACTTC. This encodes CASSRDRAKNIQYF.